Listed here are 30 T cell receptor beta chains from one sample, sequenced in a study of T cells in Graves' hyperthyroidism and ophthalmopathy. The CDR3 regions of TCR beta were amplified from RNA transcripts. A first-round RT-PCR of the TCR CDR3 used the HTBI primer set. Using its own MiXCR run on the multiplex PCR reads, TCRdb lists one record per CDR3 protein. Of more than 500,000 distinct CDR3 sequences listed, roughly 14% were seen once; the top ten hold roughly 4.3%. Material for sequencing was blood. These receptors all stem from a woman in her 40s with Graves' ophthalmopathy.

This clonotype was counted at least ten times. J is TRBJ2-7 and V is TRBV4-1, with D hard to call. CDR1 is MGHRA, CDR2 YSYEKL, per germline. The CDR3 spans 15 residues. Trimming shortened V by 4 bases and J by 2 bases, and 15 bases separated the two germline ends. CDR3 sequence: CASSLKGLSAYEQYF. DNA for the CDR3: TGCGCCAGCAGCCTAAAGGGCCTATCTGCCTACGAGCAGTACTTC.

This clonotype has at least ten counts. The V gene is TRBV5-1, the J gene TRBJ2-5; tentatively, D is TRBD2 (5 bases). The germline V and J ends were trimmed by 0 bases and 9 bases, with 18 bases remaining between them. Germline V lookup: CDR1 SGHRS, CDR2 YFSETQ. The length of the CDR3 is 15 residues. The CDR3 protein is CASSLDSVISVAQYF. DNA of the CDR3: TGCGCCAGCAGCTTGGATAGCGTGATCAGCGTGGCCCAGTACTTC.

The rearrangement joins TRBV11-2 to TRBJ2-7; tentatively, D is TRBD2 (5 bases). This CDR3 comprises 15 residues. Germline CDR1 SGHAT, CDR2 FQNNGV. Trimming cost V 5 bases and J 2 bases, with 16 bases left between them. The DNA for the CDR3 is TGTGCCAGCAGCAAAGGCAGCGGTTATACCTACGAGCAGTACTTC. Its translation is CASSKGSGYTYEQYF.

CDR3 residues: CASSLRTPGLYEQYF. Written as DNA, the CDR3 is TGTGCCAGCAGTTTAAGGACACCTGGACTCTACGAGCAGTACTTC. This chain connects TRBV12-3 or TRBV12-4 to TRBJ2-7; D may match TRBD1 or TRBD2 (5 bases each). This CDR3 comprises 15 residues. Trimming cost V 2 bases and J 3 bases, with 14 bases left between them.

This clonotype was seen a handful of times. The V and J genes are TRBV29-1 and TRBJ2-7; D might be TRBD1 or TRBD2, each matching 5 bases. CDR1 and CDR2 (germline): SQVTM, ANQGSEA. Trimming pared 3 bases from V and 5 bases from J, leaving 14 bases between. CDR3 length: 13 amino acids. This chain's CDR3 is CSVDGSRGHEQYF. CDR3 bases: TGCAGCGTTGACGGGTCGAGGGGACACGAGCAGTACTTC.

This clonotype was picked up many times. The CDR3 DNA reads as TGTGCCAGCAGAGTTACAGGCAGCAACGAGCAGTACTTC. Residues: CASRVTGSNEQYF. This chain connects TRBV28 to TRBJ2-7, with D possibly being TRBD1 (5 bases). CDR1 is MDHEN and CDR2 is SYDVKM in the germline V gene. V was shortened by 6 bases and J by 5 bases, with 14 bases between the two germline ends. The CDR3 runs 13 residues.

This clonotype has at least ten counts. The chain carries TRBV6-2 or TRBV6-3 and TRBJ2-7, with D possibly being TRBD1 (5 bases). V shed 2 bases and J shed 4 bases, with 12 bases lying between them. Germline assignment: CDR1 MNHEY and CDR2 SVGEGT. The CDR3 is 14 amino acids. This chain's CDR3 is CASSYARVVYEQYF. The CDR3 coding sequence is TGTGCCAGCAGTTACGCCAGGGTCGTGTACGAGCAGTACTTC.

This clonotype was detected many times. This rearrangement joins TRBV6-5 to TRBJ1-2; D is perhaps TRBD1 (6 bases). CDR3 size: 14 residues. From germline, CDR1 is MNHEY and CDR2 SVGAGI. Deletions cut 0 bases from V and 4 bases from J, with 9 bases between. CDR3 loop: CASSYSRDTYGYTF. CDR3 bases: TGTGCCAGCAGTTACTCGAGGGACACCTATGGCTACACCTTC.

The V gene is TRBV6-5, the J gene TRBJ1-6; no firm D call. The CDR3 is 15 residues long. Germline V gives CDR1 MNHEY, CDR2 SVGAGI. V lost 0 bases, J lost 9 bases, and 12 bases lay in between. For the CDR3, the DNA is TGTGCCAGCAGTTACTCGGCAACCCTAGGTTCACCCCTCCACTTT. Protein sequence: CASSYSATLGSPLHF.

There are many counts of this clonotype. The genes are TRBV6-1 and TRBJ1-5; tentatively, D is TRBD1 (6 bases). CDR3 length: 14 amino acids. Germline CDR1 and CDR2: MNHNS and SASEGT. V was pared by 6 bases and J by 2 bases, with 11 bases between. The DNA for the CDR3 is TGTGCCAGCAGGCGGGGGGCTGGCAATCAGCCCCAGCATTTT. Translation gives CASRRGAGNQPQHF.

This clonotype came up many times. The V gene is TRBV7-3, the J gene TRBJ2-5; 8 nucleotides align to TRBD1. This CDR3 is 13 amino acids long. The V gene end was trimmed by 3 bases and the J gene end by 6 bases; junction bases not matched to a gene: 3. The germline CDR1 and CDR2 sequences are SGHTA and FQGTGA. This chain's CDR3 is CASSFDRGQTQYF. CDR3 bases: TGTGCCAGCAGCTTCGACAGGGGACAGACCCAGTACTTC.

The rearrangement joins TRBV12-3 or TRBV12-4 to TRBJ1-3, with TRBD1 identical over 8 bases. The CDR3 contains 14 residues. The J segment lost 6 bases and the V segment lost 6 bases, leaving 7 bases of the junction unmatched. The CDR3 spells CASRSGQGVNTIYF. DNA of the CDR3: TGTGCCAGCAGATCCGGACAGGGAGTAAACACCATATATTTT.

This clonotype was picked up many times. V usage is TRBV6-1 and J usage is TRBJ1-1, with 7 positions matching TRBD1. The germline V gene encodes CDR1 MNHNS and CDR2 SASEGT. Unmatched junction bases numbered 4, after V lost 8 bases and J lost 1 base. There are 13 residues in the CDR3. The CDR3 sequence: CASGQAPNTEAFF. The CDR3 DNA reads TGTGCCAGCGGACAGGCTCCGAACACTGAAGCTTTCTTT.

This clonotype was detected many times. The rearrangement uses TRBV4-2 and TRBJ1-1, with D maybe TRBD1 (6 bases). Per the germline V gene, CDR1 is LGHNA and CDR2 is YNFKEQ. This CDR3 comprises 15 residues. V was pared by 1 base and J by 1 base, with 10 bases between. As DNA, the CDR3 is TGTGCCAGCAGCCAAGTACAGGGAGGGAACACTGAAGCTTTCTTT. This sequence encodes CASSQVQGGNTEAFF.

This clonotype was observed at least ten times. The DNA of the CDR3 is TGTGCCAGCAGTTTATTGTACACAGGGAGAACTGAAGCTTTCTTT. This translates into CASSLLYTGRTEAFF. This chain joins TRBV27 and TRBJ1-1, with a possible D match to TRBD1 (6 bases). The V gene's germline CDR1 is MNHEY and CDR2 SMNVEV (reference sequence). This CDR3 contains 15 residues. V dropped 1 base and J dropped 5 bases, with 14 bases sitting between them.

This clonotype was counted many times. This chain uses TRBV7-2 with TRBJ1-2, with 12 bases that match TRBD1. CDR3 length: 15 residues. The V gene end was trimmed by 2 bases and the J gene end by 8 bases; junction bases not matched to a gene: 6. Germline V gene data show CDR1 as SGHTA and CDR2 as FQGNSA. The DNA for the CDR3 is TGTGCCAGCAGCTTAACGGGACAGGGGGCGGAAGGCTACACCTTC. Amino acid sequence: CASSLTGQGAEGYTF.

This clonotype was counted ten times or more. The CDR3 DNA sequence: TGTGCCAGCAGCCAAGAGGGCGGGGGCAAAAACATTCAGTACTTC. As protein: CASSQEGGGKNIQYF. The chain joins TRBV4-2 to TRBJ2-4; 7 nucleotides align to TRBD2. Trimming at V came to 0 bases and at J to 3 bases, leaving 2 bases not matched to a gene. The germline V gene encodes CDR1 LGHNA and CDR2 YNFKEQ. The CDR3 is 15 residues long.

In its sample, this clonotype was seen many times. The chain carries TRBV4-1 and TRBJ2-5, with TRBD1 matching over 7 bases. Germline assignment: CDR1 MGHRA and CDR2 YSYEKL. This CDR3 region has 15 residues. J was trimmed by 1 base and V by 4 bases; bases with no gene match: 6. The CDR3 here is CASSPGTAFQETQYF. The CDR3 region has the DNA TGCGCCAGCAGCCCGGGGACAGCCTTCCAAGAGACCCAGTACTTC.

This clonotype showed up many times. For the CDR3, the DNA is TGTGCCAGCAGCCAAGTACAGGGGCAGATCTACGAGCAGTACTTC. Its translation is CASSQVQGQIYEQYF. This rearrangement joins TRBV4-2 to TRBJ2-7; 7 bases line up with TRBD1. The germline V gene has CDR1 LGHNA and CDR2 YNFKEQ. V shed 1 base and J 3 bases; nucleotides not matched to a gene: 6. CDR3 length: 15 amino acids.

The sample holds many counts of this clonotype. The CDR3 nucleotides read TGTGCCAGCAGCAGGGACAGCGAATTCTCTGGGGCCAACGTCCTGACTTTC. Translating gives CASSRDSEFSGANVLTF. The chain carries TRBV6-4 and TRBJ2-6, with TRBD1 matching over 7 bases. This CDR3 has 17 residues. Per germline, CDR1 MRHNA and CDR2 SNTAGT. The V segment lost 6 bases and the J segment 0 bases; nucleotides outside the gene matches: 8.

This clonotype was observed many times. This chain connects TRBV7-2 to TRBJ2-7; no reliable D call. The CDR3 spans 13 residues. V was clipped by 2 bases and J by 5 bases, with 10 bases between them. Germline values: CDR1 SGHTA, CDR2 FQGNSA. CDR3 nucleotide sequence: TGTGCCAGCAGCTTAAGCGCCGTCGACGAGCAGTACTTC. It encodes CASSLSAVDEQYF.

The V and J genes are TRBV30 and TRBJ1-1, with D possibly being TRBD1 (6 bases). Germline CDR1 and CDR2: GTSNPN and SVGIG (reference sequence). Trimming took off 6 bases at V and 1 base at J, with 12 bases between the two ends. The CDR3 totals 13 residues. This chain's CDR3 is CACGGRGNTEAFF. Here the CDR3 DNA reads TGTGCCTGCGGGGGCCGAGGGAACACTGAAGCTTTCTTT.

This clonotype came up many times. This chain connects TRBV6-5 to TRBJ2-7, with 9 bases aligning to TRBD2. This CDR3 has 12 residues. Looked up from germline, CDR1 is MNHEY and CDR2 is SVGAGI. CDR3 sequence (DNA): TGTACCGCCGGGACTAGCTTTGGCGAGCAGTACTTC. Its translation is CTAGTSFGEQYF.

V usage is TRBV30 and J usage is TRBJ2-7; 10 positions agree with TRBD1. The germline gives CDR1 GTSNPN, CDR2 SVGIG (reference sequence). The CDR3 runs to 12 residues. Unmatched junction bases numbered 7, after V lost 2 bases and J lost 12 bases. The CDR3 is CAWSRSGDRGYF. The CDR3 DNA reads as TGTGCCTGGAGTCGCTCCGGGGACAGGGGGTACTTC.

This clonotype appeared a few times. The V call is TRBV5-1, the J call TRBJ1-1, with TRBD1 matching over 9 bases. The CDR3 covers 14 residues. V gave up 6 bases and J gave up 3 bases; unmatched junction bases: 6. From germline, CDR1 is SGHRS and CDR2 YFSETQ. CDR3 protein: CASTRQGDDTEAFF. The CDR3 nucleotides are TGCGCCAGCACCCGACAGGGGGACGACACTGAAGCTTTCTTT. The full variable domain, its missing parts supplied by reference TRBV5-1 and TRBJ1-1, is KAGVTQTPRYLIKTRGQQVTLSCSPISGHRSVSWYQQTPGQGLQFLFEYFSETQRNKGNFPGRFSGRQFSNSRSEMNVSTLELGDSALYLCASTRQGDDTEAFFGQGTRLTVV.

This clonotype has at least ten counts. A junction end diverges from the germline sequence, so it may reflect a read error. The chain combines TRBV19 with TRBJ1-1; a weak D match, TRBD1 (5 bases). Germline-derived CDR1 and CDR2 are LNHDA and SQIVND (reference sequence). The CDR3 spans 15 residues. The CDR3 DNA sequence: TGTGCCAGTAAGGGAAGGCTCGGGGGAGACACTGAAACTTTCTTT. Encoded protein: CASKGRLGGDTETFF.

This clonotype was observed at least ten times. The gene calls are TRBV28 and TRBJ2-5; tentative D call: TRBD2 (6 bases). This CDR3 has 14 amino acids. Germline values: CDR1 MDHEN, CDR2 SYDVKM. The V and J ends lost 4 bases and 5 bases respectively, with 14 bases between them. Written as DNA, the CDR3 is TGTGCCAGCAGTTCAGGAGGGTCTTGGGAGACCCAGTACTTC. Encoded protein: CASSSGGSWETQYF. The variable domain in full, with the rest retrieved from reference TRBV28 and TRBJ2-5, is DVKVTQSSRYLVKRTGEKVFLECVQDMDHENMFWYRQDPGLGLRLIYFSYDVKMKEKGDIPEGYSVSREKKERFSLILESASTNQTSMYLCASSSGGSWETQYFGPGTRLLVL.

This clonotype was counted at least ten times. The rearrangement joins TRBV13 to TRBJ1-2; 9 bases agree with TRBD1. The V gene's germline CDR1 is PRHDT and CDR2 FYEKMQ (reference sequence). Trimming took 5 bases from V and 3 from J; bases not matched to a gene: 7. The CDR3 totals 15 residues. As DNA, the CDR3 is TGTGCCAGCAGCCCATGGGACAGGGAGGACTATGGCTACACCTTC. It encodes CASSPWDREDYGYTF.

This clonotype was seen more than once but under ten times. The chain has TRBV27 and TRBJ1-5, with TRBD1 as a possible D gene (5 bases). V lost 6 bases to trimming and J lost 9 bases, with 21 bases between them. Germline CDR1 reads MNHEY; CDR2 reads SMNVEV (reference sequence). This CDR3 has 15 residues. Here the CDR3 DNA reads TGTGCCAGCAGACCGGAGGGGCGGGCTTCGAGGCCCCAGCATTTT. It specifies CASRPEGRASRPQHF.

This clonotype was picked up many times. V gene TRBV5-1 combines with J gene TRBJ2-7; TRBD2 matches 7 bases. J was trimmed by 2 bases and V by 2 bases; bases with no gene match: 7. Germline lookup yields CDR1 SGHRS and CDR2 YFSETQ. The CDR3 is made up of 15 amino acids. The CDR3 protein is CASSFVSGRTYEQYF. The CDR3 region has the DNA TGCGCCAGCAGCTTCGTTAGCGGGCGGACCTACGAGCAGTACTTC.